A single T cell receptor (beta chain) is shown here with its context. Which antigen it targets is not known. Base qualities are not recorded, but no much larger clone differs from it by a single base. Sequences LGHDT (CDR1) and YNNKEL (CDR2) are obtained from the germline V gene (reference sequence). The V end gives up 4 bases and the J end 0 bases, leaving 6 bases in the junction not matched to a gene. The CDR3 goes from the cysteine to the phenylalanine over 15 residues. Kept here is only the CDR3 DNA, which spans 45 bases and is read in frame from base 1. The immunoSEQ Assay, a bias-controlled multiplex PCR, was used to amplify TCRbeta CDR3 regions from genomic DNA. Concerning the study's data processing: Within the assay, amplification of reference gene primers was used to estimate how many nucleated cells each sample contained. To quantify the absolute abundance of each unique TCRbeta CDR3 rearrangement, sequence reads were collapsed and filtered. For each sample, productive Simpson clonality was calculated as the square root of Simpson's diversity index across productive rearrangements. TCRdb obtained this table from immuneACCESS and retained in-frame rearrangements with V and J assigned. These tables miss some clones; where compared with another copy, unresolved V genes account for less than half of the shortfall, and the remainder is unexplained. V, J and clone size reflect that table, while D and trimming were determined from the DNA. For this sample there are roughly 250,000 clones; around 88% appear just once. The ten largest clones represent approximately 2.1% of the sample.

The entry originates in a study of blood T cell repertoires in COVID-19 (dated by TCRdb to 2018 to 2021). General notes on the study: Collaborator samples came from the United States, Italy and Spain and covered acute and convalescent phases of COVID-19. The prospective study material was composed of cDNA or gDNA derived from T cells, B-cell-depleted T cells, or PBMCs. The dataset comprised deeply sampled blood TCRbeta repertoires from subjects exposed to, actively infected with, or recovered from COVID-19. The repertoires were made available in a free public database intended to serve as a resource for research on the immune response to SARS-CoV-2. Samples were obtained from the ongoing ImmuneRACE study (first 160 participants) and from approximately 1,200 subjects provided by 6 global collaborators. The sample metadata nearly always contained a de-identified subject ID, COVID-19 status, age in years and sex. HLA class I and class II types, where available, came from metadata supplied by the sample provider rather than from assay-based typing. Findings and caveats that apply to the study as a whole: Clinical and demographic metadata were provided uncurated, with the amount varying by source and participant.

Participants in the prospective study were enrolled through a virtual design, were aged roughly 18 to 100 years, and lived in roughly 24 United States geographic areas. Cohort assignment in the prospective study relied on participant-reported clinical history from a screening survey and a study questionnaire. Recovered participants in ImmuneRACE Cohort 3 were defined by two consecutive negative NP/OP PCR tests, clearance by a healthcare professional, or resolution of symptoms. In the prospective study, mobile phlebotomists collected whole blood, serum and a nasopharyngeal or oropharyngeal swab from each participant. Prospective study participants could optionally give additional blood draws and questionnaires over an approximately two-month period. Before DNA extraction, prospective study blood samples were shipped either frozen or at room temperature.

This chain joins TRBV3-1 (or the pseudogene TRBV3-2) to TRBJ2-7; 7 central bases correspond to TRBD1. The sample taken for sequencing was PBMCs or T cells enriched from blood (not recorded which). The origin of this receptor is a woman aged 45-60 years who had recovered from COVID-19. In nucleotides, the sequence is TGTGCCAGCAGCCCGCGGACAGGATACTCCTACGAGCAGTACTTC. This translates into CASSPRTGYSYEQYF.